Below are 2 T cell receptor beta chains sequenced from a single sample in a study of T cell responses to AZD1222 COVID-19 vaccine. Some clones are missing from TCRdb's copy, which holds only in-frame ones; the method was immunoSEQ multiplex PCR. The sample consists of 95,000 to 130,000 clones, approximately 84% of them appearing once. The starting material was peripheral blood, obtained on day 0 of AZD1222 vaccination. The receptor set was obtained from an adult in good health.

The CDR3 nucleotides are TGTGCCAGCAGTAGATCTCAGGGGGACGAGCAGTTCTTC. Its translation is CASSRSQGDEQFF. The chain combines TRBV6-5 with TRBJ2-1; 7 nucleotides agree with TRBD1. Germline CDR1 and CDR2: MNHEY and SVGAGI. The CDR3 contains 13 residues. V trimming: 5 bases; J trimming: 10 bases; junction bases outside the gene matches: 8.

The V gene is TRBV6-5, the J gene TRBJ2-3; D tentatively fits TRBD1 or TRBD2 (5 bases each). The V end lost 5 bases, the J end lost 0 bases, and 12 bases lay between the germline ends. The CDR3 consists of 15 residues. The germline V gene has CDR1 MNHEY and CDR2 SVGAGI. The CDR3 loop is CASSIGEGSTDTQYF. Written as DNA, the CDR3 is TGTGCCAGCAGTATCGGCGAGGGGAGCACAGATACGCAGTATTTT.